This T cell receptor beta chain derives from a study of T cells in Graves' hyperthyroidism and ophthalmopathy. Uncontrolled infection, other autoimmune disease, pregnancy or lactation excluded patients. The investigators amplified TCR beta CDR3 regions from RNA transcripts. TCR CDR3 underwent first-round RT-PCR with the HTBI primer set. TCRdb recomputed calls from the multiplex PCR reads with MiXCR, one row per CDR3 protein. The sample includes 450,000 to 650,000 distinct CDR3 sequences, more than 20% of them seen just once. This clonotype showed up just a few times. The sequenced sample consisted of blood. The receptor was isolated from a man younger than 35 with Graves' hyperthyroidism.

Written as DNA, the CDR3 is TGTGCCAGCAGCGCACAGGTCGAAGAGACCCAGTACTTC. Translating gives CASSAQVEETQYF. The V call is TRBV6-1, the J call TRBJ2-5; D is perhaps TRBD1 (5 bases). The length of the CDR3 is 13 residues. Germline V gene data show CDR1 as MNHNS and CDR2 as SASEGT. V lost 6 bases to trimming and J lost 3 bases, with 11 bases between them.